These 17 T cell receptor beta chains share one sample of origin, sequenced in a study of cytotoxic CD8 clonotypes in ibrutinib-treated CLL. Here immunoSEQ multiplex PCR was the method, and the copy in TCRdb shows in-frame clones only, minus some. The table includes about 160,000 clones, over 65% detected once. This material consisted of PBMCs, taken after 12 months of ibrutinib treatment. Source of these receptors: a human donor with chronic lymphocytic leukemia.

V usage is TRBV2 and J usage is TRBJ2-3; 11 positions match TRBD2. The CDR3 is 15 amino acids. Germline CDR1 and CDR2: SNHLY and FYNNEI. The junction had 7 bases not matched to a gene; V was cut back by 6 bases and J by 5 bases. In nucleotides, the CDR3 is TGTGCCAGCAGGGAACTAGCGGGGGATAAAGATACGCAGTATTTT. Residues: CASRELAGDKDTQYF. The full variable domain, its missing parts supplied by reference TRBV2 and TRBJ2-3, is EPEVTQTPSHQVTQMGQEVILRCVPISNHLYFYWYRQILGQKVEFLVSFYNNEISEKSEIFDDQFSVERPDGSNFTLKIRSTKLEDSAMYFCASRELAGDKDTQYFGPGTRLTVL.

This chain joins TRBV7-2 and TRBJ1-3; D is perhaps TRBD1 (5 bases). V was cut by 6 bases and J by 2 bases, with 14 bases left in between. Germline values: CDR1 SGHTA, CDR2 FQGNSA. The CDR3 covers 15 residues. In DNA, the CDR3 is TGTGCCAGCAGTTCCGTGCGGGGGGCTGGAAACACCATATATTTT. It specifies CASSSVRGAGNTIYF.

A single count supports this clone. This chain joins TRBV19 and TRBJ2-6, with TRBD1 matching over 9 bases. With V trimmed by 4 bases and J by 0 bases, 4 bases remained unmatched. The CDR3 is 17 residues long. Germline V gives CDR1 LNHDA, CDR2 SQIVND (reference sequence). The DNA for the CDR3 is TGTGCCAGTAGTACCGGGACAGGGAACTCTGGGGCCAACGTCCTGACTTTC. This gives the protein CASSTGTGNSGANVLTF. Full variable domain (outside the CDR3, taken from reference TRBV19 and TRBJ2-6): DGGITQSPKYLFRKEGQNVTLSCEQNLNHDAMYWYRQDPGQGLRLIYYSQIVNDFQKGDIAEGYSVSREKKESFPLTVTSAQKNPTAFYLCASSTGTGNSGANVLTFGAGSRLTVL.

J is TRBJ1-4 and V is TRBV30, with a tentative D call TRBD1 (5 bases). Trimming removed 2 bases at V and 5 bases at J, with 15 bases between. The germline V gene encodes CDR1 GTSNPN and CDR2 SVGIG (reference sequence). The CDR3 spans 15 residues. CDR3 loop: CAWSRKTGGNEKLFF. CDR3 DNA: TGTGCCTGGAGTAGGAAGACGGGGGGGAATGAAAAACTGTTTTTT.

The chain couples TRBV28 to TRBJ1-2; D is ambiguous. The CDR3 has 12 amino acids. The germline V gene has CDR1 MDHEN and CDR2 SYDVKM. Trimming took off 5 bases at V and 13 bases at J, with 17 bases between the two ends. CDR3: CASSPPGWDRTF. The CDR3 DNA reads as TGTGCCAGCAGTCCGCCGGGGTGGGATCGCACCTTC.

CDR3 coding DNA: TGTGCCAGCAGTCCCCGTGCGGGGACCCTAAAAAACGAGCAGTACTTC. Translated: CASSPRAGTLKNEQYF. This sequence joins TRBV27 and TRBJ2-7, with a tentative D call TRBD2 (6 bases). Trimming removed 5 bases at V and 5 bases at J, with 22 bases between. This CDR3 has 16 amino acids. Germline V gene data show CDR1 as MNHEY and CDR2 as SMNVEV (reference sequence).

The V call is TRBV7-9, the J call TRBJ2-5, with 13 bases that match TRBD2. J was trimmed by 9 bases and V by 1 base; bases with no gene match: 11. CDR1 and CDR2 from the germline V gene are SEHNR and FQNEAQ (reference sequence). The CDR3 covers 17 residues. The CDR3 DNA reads TGTGCCAGCAGCTTAGGGGGGACTAGCGGGGCCTTTTGGGCCCAGTACTTC. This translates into CASSLGGTSGAFWAQYF.

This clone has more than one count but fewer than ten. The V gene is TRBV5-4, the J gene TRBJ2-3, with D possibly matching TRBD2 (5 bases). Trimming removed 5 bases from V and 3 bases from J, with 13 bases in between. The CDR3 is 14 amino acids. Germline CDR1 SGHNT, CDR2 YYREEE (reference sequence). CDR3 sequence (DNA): TGTGCCAGCAGGTTCGGACTGATAACAGATACGCAGTATTTT. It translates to CASRFGLITDTQYF.

CDR3 nucleotides: TGTGCCAGCTCACAGGGAGCAGACGACGAGCAGTACTTC. Translation gives CASSQGADDEQYF. The gene calls are TRBV18 and TRBJ2-7; tentative D call: TRBD2 (5 bases). The CDR3 is 13 residues long. Germline-derived CDR1 and CDR2 are KGHSH and LQKENI. Trimming cost V 4 bases and J 5 bases, with 12 bases left between them.

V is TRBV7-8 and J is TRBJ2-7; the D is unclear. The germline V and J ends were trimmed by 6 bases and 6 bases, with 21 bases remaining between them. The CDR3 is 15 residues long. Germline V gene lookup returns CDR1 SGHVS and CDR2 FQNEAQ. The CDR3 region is CASRPDRNPSREQYF. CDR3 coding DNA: TGTGCCAGCAGACCGGACCGGAACCCGTCTCGCGAGCAGTACTTC.

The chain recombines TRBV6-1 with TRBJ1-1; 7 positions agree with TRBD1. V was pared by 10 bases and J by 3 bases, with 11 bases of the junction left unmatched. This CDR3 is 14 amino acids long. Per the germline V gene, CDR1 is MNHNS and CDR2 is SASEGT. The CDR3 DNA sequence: TGTGCCACCGACCTTAACAGGGGTGACACTGAAGCTTTCTTT. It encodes CATDLNRGDTEAFF.

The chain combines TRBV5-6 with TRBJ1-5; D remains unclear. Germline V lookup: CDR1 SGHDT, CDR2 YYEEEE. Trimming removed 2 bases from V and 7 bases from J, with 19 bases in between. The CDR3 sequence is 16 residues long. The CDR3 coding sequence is TGTGCCAGCAGCTTCGACGAGAATTTGCGCTGCCAGCCCCAGCATTTT. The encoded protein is CASSFDENLRCQPQHF.

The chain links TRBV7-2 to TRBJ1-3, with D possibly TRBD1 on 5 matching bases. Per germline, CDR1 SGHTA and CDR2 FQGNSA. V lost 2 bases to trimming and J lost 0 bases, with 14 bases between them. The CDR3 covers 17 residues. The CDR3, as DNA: TGTGCCAGCAGCTTAAGTCGTGGGGCAGTCTCTGGAAACACCATATATTTT. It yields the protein CASSLSRGAVSGNTIYF.

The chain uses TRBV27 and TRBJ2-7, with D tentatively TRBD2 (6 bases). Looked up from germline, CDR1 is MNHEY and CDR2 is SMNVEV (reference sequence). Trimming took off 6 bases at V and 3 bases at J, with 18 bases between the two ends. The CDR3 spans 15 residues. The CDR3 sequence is CASRTLGRRDYEQYF. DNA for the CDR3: TGTGCCAGCAGAACCCTGGGACGGAGGGACTACGAGCAGTACTTC.

The CDR3 bases are TGTGCCAGCAGCACCGGACAGGGGGGCTACGAAAAACTGTTTTTT. It yields the protein CASSTGQGGYEKLFF. The chain uses TRBV5-4 and TRBJ1-4, with 10 positions matching TRBD1. Germline lookup yields CDR1 SGHNT and CDR2 YYREEE (reference sequence). V shed 4 bases and J 8 bases; nucleotides not matched to a gene: 8. The CDR3 has 15 amino acids.

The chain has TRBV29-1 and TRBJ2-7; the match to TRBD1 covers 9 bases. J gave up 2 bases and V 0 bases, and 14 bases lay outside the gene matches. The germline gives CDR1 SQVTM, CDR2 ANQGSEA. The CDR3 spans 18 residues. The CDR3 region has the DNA TGCAGCGTTGAAGATGTCCATGATGGGGACAGGGTAACCTACGAGCAGTACTTC. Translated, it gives CSVEDVHDGDRVTYEQYF.

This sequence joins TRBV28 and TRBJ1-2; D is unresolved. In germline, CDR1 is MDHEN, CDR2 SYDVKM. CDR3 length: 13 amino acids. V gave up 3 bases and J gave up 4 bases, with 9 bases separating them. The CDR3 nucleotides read TGTGCCAGCAGTTTTAGGTCCGTCTATGGCTACACCTTC. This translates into CASSFRSVYGYTF.